The TCR beta chain described here comes from a study of blood T cell repertoires in COVID-19. For the study at large: The United States, Italy and Spain provided the acute and convalescent COVID-19 samples. T cells, B-cell-depleted T cells, or PBMCs provided the cDNA or gDNA that served as material.

The junction had 1 base not matched to a gene; V was cut back by 2 bases and J by 0 bases. Per the germline V gene, CDR1 is SGHRS and CDR2 is YFSETQ. The CDR3 is made up of 15 amino acids. Seattle-derived patients entered the study during active infection and were followed longitudinally. The protocol was immunoSEQ multiplex PCR, while the TCRdb copy is restricted to in-frame clones and leaves out a portion. The sample yields about 350,000 clones, 88% seen once. This receptor was obtained from a woman between 65 and 79 years old with COVID-19, enrolled during active disease. Sequences were obtained from peripheral blood. The rearrangement links TRBV5-1 to TRBJ1-4; 7 nucleotides align to TRBD1. The CDR3 sequence is CASSFTGATNEKLFF. In nucleotides, the CDR3 is TGCGCCAGCAGCTTTACAGGGGCAACTAATGAAAAACTGTTTTTT.